The 14 T cell receptor beta chains below were found in one sample sequenced in a study of immune cell composition in non-small cell lung cancer. Method: immunoSEQ multiplex PCR; TCRdb's copy keeps in-frame clones and lacks some. The table has approximately 2,000 clones, approximately 80% seen once. Sequences were obtained from lung tumor tissue. The receptors were gathered from a human donor with non-small cell lung cancer.

J is TRBJ2-1 and V is TRBV5-4, with TRBD2 matching 13 bases. This CDR3 is built from 16 residues. Germline trimming cut 4 bases from V and 4 bases from J; bases unmatched to any gene: 5. Per the germline V gene, CDR1 is SGHNT and CDR2 is YYREEE (reference sequence). The DNA of the CDR3 is TGTGCCAGCAGCCTTTGGGGACTAGCGGGATACAATGAGCAGTTCTTC. As protein: CASSLWGLAGYNEQFF.

The gene calls are TRBV27 and TRBJ2-7; a weak D match, TRBD1 (6 bases). V lost 7 bases and J lost 3, with 13 bases in between. Looked up from germline, CDR1 is MNHEY and CDR2 is SMNVEV (reference sequence). The CDR3 totals 13 residues. This CDR3 reads CASMDSYNYEQYF. CDR3 sequence (DNA): TGTGCCAGCATGGACAGTTATAACTACGAGCAGTACTTC.

This clone appeared a single time. J is TRBJ2-1 and V is TRBV5-1, with 10 bases aligning to TRBD2. Per the germline V gene, CDR1 is SGHRS and CDR2 is YFSETQ. This CDR3 contains 16 residues. V dropped 0 bases and J dropped 6; count of bases not matched to a gene: 6. The CDR3 here is CASSLGGTSVSNEQFF. CDR3 coding DNA: TGCGCCAGCAGCTTGGGGGGGACTAGCGTTAGCAATGAGCAGTTCTTC.

The chain joins TRBV27 to TRBJ2-1; no clear D gene. The germline V and J ends were trimmed by 5 bases and 7 bases, with 12 bases remaining between them. The CDR3 is 13 amino acids. Germline V gene lookup returns CDR1 MNHEY and CDR2 SMNVEV (reference sequence). CDR3 nucleotides: TGTGCCAGCAGTGTAGCACAAGCGAATGAGCAGTTCTTC. This translates into CASSVAQANEQFF.

This clone turned up a few times. This chain links TRBV25-1 with TRBJ2-5; 8 bases are a match to TRBD2. Germline lookup yields CDR1 MGHDK and CDR2 SYGVNS. After removal of 4 bases from V and 1 base from J, the junction contained 2 bases not matched to a gene. The CDR3 has 14 residues. The CDR3 loop reads CASSVTSGQETQYF. The CDR3 DNA sequence: TGTGCCAGCAGTGTTACTAGCGGCCAAGAGACCCAGTACTTC.

The chain carries TRBV2 and TRBJ2-7; TRBD1 matches 8 bases. The CDR3 is made up of 14 amino acids. V lost 3 bases, J lost 6 bases, and 7 bases stayed unmatched. In germline, CDR1 is SNHLY, CDR2 FYNNEI. The CDR3 loop is CASSDLQGAREQYF. The CDR3 region has the DNA TGTGCCAGCAGTGACCTCCAGGGGGCGCGCGAGCAGTACTTC.

This clone has more than one count but fewer than ten. The chain uses TRBV29-1 and TRBJ2-2, with D perhaps TRBD1 (6 bases). V was shortened by 6 bases and J by 3 bases, with 14 bases between the two germline ends. There are 14 residues in the CDR3. Germline V gene lookup returns CDR1 SQVTM and CDR2 ANQGSEA. This CDR3 is CSVPASGDTGELFF. The CDR3, as DNA: TGCAGCGTCCCCGCGTCAGGGGACACCGGGGAGCTGTTTTTT.

The count of this clone is one. The J gene is TRBJ2-2, the V gene TRBV11-2; 12 bases are shared with TRBD1. The CDR3 runs 18 residues. The trim removed 2 bases at V and 4 bases at J, leaving 8 bases unmatched. CDR1 and CDR2 from the germline V gene are SGHAT and FQNNGV. CDR3 sequence (DNA): TGTGCCAGCAGCTTATCCGGGACAGGGGGCGCGAGCACCGGGGAGCTGTTTTTT. Encoded protein: CASSLSGTGGASTGELFF.

This chain uses TRBV6-5 with TRBJ2-7; 10 nucleotides line up with TRBD1. CDR1 is MNHEY and CDR2 is SVGAGI in the germline V gene. V gave up 7 bases and J gave up 5 bases; unmatched junction bases: 11. The CDR3 sequence is 15 residues long. The CDR3 nucleotides are TGTGCCAGCACCCGTCCCGGGACAGGGGTCGACGAGCAGTACTTC. Amino acid sequence: CASTRPGTGVDEQYF.

The V call is TRBV28, the J call TRBJ1-2; TRBD1 matches 8 bases. This CDR3 has 16 amino acids. V lost 7 bases and J lost 2; bases outside the gene matches: 12. From germline, CDR1 is MDHEN and CDR2 SYDVKM. CDR3 protein: CASTQGAGSVNYGYTF. DNA for the CDR3: TGTGCCAGCACCCAGGGGGCCGGGTCGGTAAACTATGGCTACACCTTC.

This sequence joins TRBV29-1 and TRBJ1-3, with D possibly matching TRBD1 (5 bases). This CDR3 has 13 residues. CDR1 SQVTM and CDR2 ANQGSEA come from the germline V gene. Trimming took 6 bases from V and 3 from J, leaving 12 bases between them. For the CDR3, the DNA is TGCAGCGTCGGGGGGGGTATTGGAAACACCATATATTTT. This sequence encodes CSVGGGIGNTIYF.

This clone appeared a single time. In DNA form, the CDR3 reads TGTGCCAGCAGCCTAGTCCTTACGGGAGGTCGGGAGAATACGCAGTATTTT. Translated: CASSLVLTGGRENTQYF. This chain links TRBV7-8 with TRBJ2-3; TRBD2 matches at 7 bases. J was trimmed by 7 bases and V by 5 bases; bases with no gene match: 18. The CDR3 covers 17 residues. The V gene's germline CDR1 is SGHVS and CDR2 FQNEAQ.

The rearrangement links TRBV28 to TRBJ2-7; TRBD1 is a possible D gene (6 bases). V was pared by 8 bases and J by 0 bases, with 17 bases between. Germline V lookup: CDR1 MDHEN, CDR2 SYDVKM. This CDR3 has 15 residues. The DNA for the CDR3 is TGTGCCAGCCTCTCAGGACAGCCCCACTCCTACGAGCAGTACTTC. Encoded protein: CASLSGQPHSYEQYF. Drawing the rest from reference TRBV28 and TRBJ2-7, the complete variable domain is DVKVTQSSRYLVKRTGEKVFLECVQDMDHENMFWYRQDPGLGLRLIYFSYDVKMKEKGDIPEGYSVSREKKERFSLILESASTNQTSMYLCASLSGQPHSYEQYFGPGTRLTVT.

This clone was observed a handful of times. The chain uses TRBV5-6 and TRBJ2-7; possibly TRBD1 for D (6 bases). The CDR3 consists of 12 residues. V was shortened by 4 bases and J by 6 bases, with 11 bases between the two germline ends. From germline, CDR1 is SGHDT and CDR2 YYEEEE. The CDR3 sequence is CASSPLRGEQYF. In nucleotides, the CDR3 is TGTGCCAGCAGCCCTCTCAGGGGCGAGCAGTACTTC.